One and the same sample provided the 9 T cell receptor beta chains below, sequenced in a study of blood T cell repertoires in COVID-19. The assay was immunoSEQ multiplex PCR, and TCRdb's table has in-frame clones only and misses some. The table lists a few hundred thousand clones, 75% to 85% of them singletons. Sequencing was performed on peripheral blood. The receptors come from a woman in her thirties or forties who had recovered from COVID-19.

The V and J genes are TRBV29-1 and TRBJ1-1; D is unresolved. The germline CDR1 and CDR2 sequences are SQVTM and ANQGSEA. Trimming took off 4 bases at V and 1 base at J, with 10 bases between the two ends. The CDR3 covers 13 residues. CDR3 loop: CSVVFRSNTEAFF. The CDR3, as DNA: TGCAGCGTTGTGTTTCGTTCGAACACTGAAGCTTTCTTT.

The gene calls are TRBV28 and TRBJ1-2; 7 nucleotides align to TRBD1. The CDR3 runs to 12 residues. J was trimmed by 7 bases and V by 6 bases; bases with no gene match: 5. Germline loops: CDR1 MDHEN, CDR2 SYDVKM. The CDR3, as DNA: TGTGCCAGCAGCCAAACAGGGGTTGGCTACACCTTC. This translates into CASSQTGVGYTF.

The chain combines TRBV3-1 (or the pseudogene TRBV3-2) with TRBJ2-7; 11 bases map to TRBD1. The length of the CDR3 is 16 residues. The V gene's germline CDR1 is LGHDT and CDR2 YNNKEL (reference sequence). Trimming cost V 0 bases and J 3 bases; bases outside gene matches: 4. The CDR3 here is CASSQDRDRGDYEQYF. The CDR3 DNA follows: TGTGCCAGCAGCCAAGATAGGGACAGGGGGGACTACGAGCAGTACTTC.

The CDR3 bases are TGCGCCAGCAGCCAGGGGAACCCGGGGACAGGGGATACGCAGTATTTT. It translates to CASSQGNPGTGDTQYF. The chain uses TRBV4-3 and TRBJ2-3; TRBD1 aligns across 9 bases. The CDR3 runs 16 residues. V was clipped by 3 bases and J by 6 bases; unmatched bases: 10. In germline, CDR1 is LGHNA, CDR2 YSLEER.

The DNA of the CDR3 is TGTGCCAGCAGCCCTGGAGGGGTAACCGGGGAGCTGTTTTTT. Translation: CASSPGGVTGELFF. The chain couples TRBV7-3 to TRBJ2-2; D perhaps matches TRBD2 (6 bases). The CDR3 covers 14 residues. V lost 5 bases to trimming and J lost 5 bases, with 12 bases between them. Germline CDR1 is SGHTA and CDR2 is FQGTGA.

V gene TRBV11-2 combines with J gene TRBJ2-7; D might be TRBD1 (7 bases). Germline CDR1 and CDR2: SGHAT and FQNNGV. The CDR3 covers 15 residues. Trimming cost V 5 bases and J 4 bases, with 18 bases left between them. This chain's CDR3 is CASSPYRGGQYEQYF. The DNA for the CDR3 is TGTGCCAGCAGCCCCTACAGGGGAGGACAATACGAGCAGTACTTC.

This chain links TRBV5-4 with TRBJ2-3; 8 bases are a match to TRBD1. V shed 4 bases, J shed 2 bases, and the junction held 9 bases outside the gene matches. Germline lookup yields CDR1 SGHNT and CDR2 YYREEE (reference sequence). This CDR3 spans 16 amino acids. Here the CDR3 reads CASSPRQGLDTDTQYF. Here the CDR3 DNA reads TGTGCCAGCAGCCCAAGACAGGGGTTGGACACAGATACGCAGTATTTT.

The V call is TRBV7-5, the J call TRBJ1-6; the listed D gene, TRBD1, was not tested against the DNA. TRBV7-5 is given as a pseudogene. The CDR3 totals 14 residues. CDR3: CARSLTGKDSPLHF. CDR3 sequence (DNA): TGTGCCAGAAGCTTAACAGGGAAAGATTCACCCCTCCACTTT.

The chain is built from TRBV3-1 (or the pseudogene TRBV3-2) and TRBJ2-2, with D unclear. Germline V gene data show CDR1 as LGHDT and CDR2 as YNNKEL (reference sequence). V was clipped by 4 bases and J by 6 bases, with 6 bases between them. This CDR3 comprises 12 residues. This CDR3 reads CASSPIPGELFF. The CDR3 nucleotides are TGTGCCAGCAGCCCCATTCCCGGGGAGCTGTTTTTT.